A selection of T cell receptor beta chains follows, all from one sample in a study of cytomegalovirus exposure and HLA in healthy donors. The method was immunoSEQ multiplex PCR; TCRdb's version includes in-frame clones alone and lacks a portion of them. The data contain 90,000 to 110,000 clones, around 72% of them seen just once; the ten biggest clones take up approximately 2%. The sequenced sample consisted of PBMCs. The receptors were gathered from a man aged 25 to 40 in good health and CMV-seronegative. Both conserved end residues are trimmed from each CDR3.

v_call	cdr3_aa
TRBV4-3	ASSPRGSGSTDTQY
TRBV15	ATSRTANTGELF
TRBV18	ASSPPWSETQY
TRBV9	ASSVLEDRATGELF
TRBV5-1	ASSQDRGAYEQY
TRBV6-5	ASSPPGGALREQY
TRBV5-4	ASSFGLAGDQYQETQY
TRBV27	ASSLQGNYGYT
TRBV28	ASSPTRAGTYEQY
TRBV19	ASRGLAGGLIEQF
TRBV6-5	ASTQLGGEETQY
TRBV9	ASSLRGSSNNEQF
TRBV5-3	ARSLGRGVDKNIQY
TRBV5-5	ASRPEGGYEQY
TRBV5-4	ASARASGITGGEQY
TRBV29-1	SVDRSSYNEQF
TRBV6-6	ASSYSNGFEEKLF
TRBV7-9	ASSLYSWGGYNEQF
TRBV6-6	ASNRRSSSGGYEQY
TRBV7-6	ASSWAGTSYEQY
TRBV5-1	ASSWQGANTEAF
TRBV29-1	SARQGFGMNTEAF
TRBV30	AWLAGQPLSGANVLT
TRBV12-5	ASGSSATGRGTGELF
TRBV27	ASSVSIQGHSLGANVLT
TRBV19	ASSIRRRANTGELF
TRBV7-6	ASSQGGTEAF
TRBV30	AWSVSSPGQGSYEQY
TRBV6-6	ASSYGEEQY
TRBV14	ASSRGLATGELF
TRBV4-1	ASSQARAPNTEAF
TRBV4-3	ASSQVGASGTDTQY
TRBV7-2	ASSFPVRGYGYT
TRBV11-3	ASSFDRNTEAF
TRBV10-3	AAIGGGNEQF
TRBV19	ASSNRDLVTGELF
TRBV18	ASSRDSSFVTEAF
TRBV28	ASSLYGYGYT
TRBV7-9	ASSLSSGTETQY
TRBV6-5	ASSYRSGELKNEQF
TRBV7-3	ASSPLTGTLTDTQY
TRBV9	ASSVAPGNNNSPLH
TRBV11-2	ASSPFPDIQY
TRBV6-1	ASSERGGGETQY
TRBV6-6	ASSYTHSGNTIY
TRBV30	AWSGQGNTEAF
TRBV28	ASSSRLAGELEQY
TRBV5-1	ASSRGDRSNEKLF
TRBV30	AWSDLGGSYEQY
TRBV7-7	ASSSGLAGGGEQF
TRBV7-2	ASSLGVVDNEQF
TRBV2	ASRGGFNQPQH
TRBV5-5	ASSLVLAVYNEQF